A selection of T cell receptor beta chains follows, all from one sample in a study of identical twins. TCRdb re-analysed the 5' RACE reads in MiXCR, keeping a single row per CDR3 protein. The repertoire holds about 240,000 distinct CDR3 sequences, with about 7.5% as singletons. These same data were also listed under a study on yellow fever vaccine responses in identical twins.

The sample taken for sequencing was CD8+ T cells sorted from blood. The receptors come from a woman between 18 and 29 years old in good health. Each CDR3 is given with its conserved first and last residue. Expanded clones get a size class; other rows say once, few or many, or leave the size out.

clone size: .; V gene: TRBV4-1; CDR3 length: 15; J gene: TRBJ1-3; CDR3 protein: CASSQGRGQSNTIYF
clone size: many; V gene: TRBV28; CDR3 length: 15; J gene: TRBJ2-3; CDR3 protein: CASSYNRGRVDTQYF
clone size: few; V gene: TRBV19; CDR3 length: 16; J gene: TRBJ1-5; CDR3 protein: CASSAGQRLGHQPQHF
clone size: .; V gene: TRBV20-1; CDR3 length: 16; J gene: TRBJ2-2; CDR3 protein: CSAGGYGGGFTGELFF
clone size: few; V gene: TRBV20-1; CDR3 length: 12; J gene: TRBJ2-7; CDR3 protein: CSARRQLYEQYF
clone size: many; V gene: TRBV5-6; CDR3 length: 15; J gene: TRBJ1-1; CDR3 protein: CASSLGGFLGTEAFF
clone size: .; V gene: TRBV5-6; CDR3 length: 14; J gene: TRBJ1-1; CDR3 protein: CATTRELRTSEAFF
clone size: many; V gene: TRBV4-2; CDR3 length: 15; J gene: TRBJ1-1; CDR3 protein: CASSQGWTGNTEAFF
clone size: .; V gene: TRBV7-8; CDR3 length: 16; J gene: TRBJ2-3; CDR3 protein: CASSLVRDRPGDTQYF
clone size: few; V gene: TRBV18; CDR3 length: 15; J gene: TRBJ2-5; CDR3 protein: CASSYLRDRQETQYF
clone size: many; V gene: TRBV7-9; CDR3 length: 15; J gene: TRBJ2-7; CDR3 protein: CASSSGQGPSYEQYF
clone size: many; V gene: TRBV6-4; CDR3 length: 15; J gene: TRBJ2-1; CDR3 protein: CASTPEGENYNEQFF